Presented here are 19 T cell receptor beta chains from one specimen sequenced in a study of blood T cell repertoires in COVID-19. Method: immunoSEQ multiplex PCR; TCRdb's copy keeps in-frame clones and lacks some. The table records a few hundred thousand clones, about 90% of them present only once. Input material: PBMCs or T cells enriched from blood (not recorded which). Receptors were obtained from a woman under 40 who had recovered from COVID-19.

The CDR3 sequence is CASSYVAVTDTQYF. The CDR3 DNA reads as TGTGCCAGCAGTTACGTAGCTGTCACAGATACGCAGTATTTT. V and J are TRBV6-5 and TRBJ2-3; D not resolved. The CDR3 totals 14 residues. Germline V gives CDR1 MNHEY, CDR2 SVGAGI. V was shortened by 2 bases and J by 2 bases, with 8 bases between the two germline ends.

DNA for the CDR3: TGTGCCAGCCGCTACCGGACAGGGAGCACAGATACGCAGTATTTT. Translating gives CASRYRTGSTDTQYF. J is TRBJ2-3 and V is TRBV7-2, with TRBD1 identical over 8 bases. V shed 8 bases and J 0 bases; nucleotides not matched to a gene: 7. This CDR3 has 15 amino acids. Germline V gives CDR1 SGHTA, CDR2 FQGNSA.

The chain is built from TRBV6-5 and TRBJ2-1; TRBD2 agrees at 8 bases. V trimming: 6 bases; J trimming: 7 bases; junction bases outside the gene matches: 5. Germline CDR1 MNHEY, CDR2 SVGAGI. The CDR3 length is 13 residues. CDR3 nucleotides: TGTGCCAGCAGGAGACTAGCGAGGAATGAGCAGTTCTTC. Its translation is CASRRLARNEQFF.

This clone appeared a few times. The chain has TRBV2 and TRBJ2-1, with D hard to call. Germline V CDR1 and CDR2: SNHLY, FYNNEI. The CDR3 runs 14 residues. The V end was cut by 8 bases, the J end by 5 bases, with 16 bases between. The CDR3 DNA reads TGTGCCAGCGGCAATTCACGAACAAACAATGAGCAGTTCTTC. The encoded protein is CASGNSRTNNEQFF.

A single count supports this clone. The chain links TRBV28 to TRBJ1-5, with D possibly being TRBD1 (5 bases). The V gene lost 2 bases and the J gene lost 4 bases, with 9 bases spanning the gap. Germline V gene data show CDR1 as MDHEN and CDR2 as SYDVKM. The CDR3 runs 14 residues. CDR3 sequence (DNA): TGTGCCAGCAGTTTAACGACAGCTAATCAGCCCCAGCATTTT. Protein sequence: CASSLTTANQPQHF.

This chain uses TRBV7-9 with TRBJ2-5, with 9 bases identical to TRBD2. The CDR3 covers 14 residues. Unmatched junction bases numbered 4, after V lost 4 bases and J lost 4 bases. Germline-derived CDR1 and CDR2 are SEHNR and FQNEAQ (reference sequence). As DNA, the CDR3 is TGTGCCAGCAGCTCAGGTAGCGGGAGAGAGACCCAGTACTTC. Its translation is CASSSGSGRETQYF.

The table lists this clone with a few counts. This chain uses TRBV28 with TRBJ2-3, with TRBD2 matching 8 bases. From germline, CDR1 is MDHEN and CDR2 SYDVKM. V was clipped by 5 bases and J by 2 bases; unmatched bases: 9. CDR3 length: 16 residues. The CDR3 protein is CASSPLGAGATDTQYF. The CDR3 DNA reads as TGTGCCAGCAGTCCCCTTGGAGCGGGAGCCACAGATACGCAGTATTTT.

V is TRBV28 and J is TRBJ1-5; no clear D gene. Germline V gene data show CDR1 as MDHEN and CDR2 as SYDVKM. The CDR3 runs 15 residues. Trimming took 5 bases from V and 7 from J, leaving 18 bases between them. CDR3 protein: CASSTDGEGGQPQHF. CDR3 coding DNA: TGTGCCAGCAGTACCGACGGGGAAGGTGGCCAGCCCCAGCATTTT.

The chain carries TRBV15 and TRBJ1-2, with 7 bases lining up with TRBD1. The CDR3 runs 12 residues. The germline V gene has CDR1 LNHNV and CDR2 YYDKDF (reference sequence). V was pared by 4 bases and J by 7 bases, with 3 bases of the junction left unmatched. This CDR3 reads CATSNHRGGYTF. The CDR3 DNA sequence: TGTGCCACCAGCAACCACAGGGGTGGCTACACCTTC.

The chain couples TRBV11-2 to TRBJ2-4; TRBD2 agrees at 8 bases. Germline assignment: CDR1 SGHAT and CDR2 FQNNGV. J was trimmed by 0 bases and V by 4 bases; bases with no gene match: 8. The CDR3 sequence is 17 residues long. CDR3 DNA sequence: TGTGCCAGCAGCTACGGGAAACTAGCGGTAGCCAAAAACATTCAGTACTTC. This translates into CASSYGKLAVAKNIQYF.

V usage is TRBV9 and J usage is TRBJ2-7; 7 positions match TRBD2. V dropped 3 bases and J dropped 0; count of bases not matched to a gene: 3. CDR1 is SGDLS and CDR2 is YYNGEE in the germline V gene. The length of the CDR3 is 14 residues. The CDR3 region has the DNA TGTGCCAGCAGCGCGCGGGGGACCTCCTACGAGCAGTACTTC. It specifies CASSARGTSYEQYF.

The chain recombines TRBV24-1 with TRBJ2-2; 7 positions match TRBD2. The junction had 7 bases not matched to a gene; V was cut back by 4 bases and J by 6 bases. The CDR3 loop spans 15 amino acids. Germline CDR1 is KGHDR and CDR2 is SFDVKD. The chain's CDR3 is CATSDRTREAGELFF. CDR3 in DNA: TGTGCCACCAGTGACCGGACTAGGGAAGCCGGGGAGCTGTTTTTT.

This clone showed up just once. The gene calls are TRBV15 and TRBJ2-2; a weak D match, TRBD2 (7 bases). Germline-derived CDR1 and CDR2 are LNHNV and YYDKDF (reference sequence). The CDR3 has 16 residues. Trimming left V 5 bases short and J 7 bases short, with 20 bases between. The DNA of the CDR3 is TGTGCCACCAGCGGTGGGGACGGGGGGCCTAGCGGGGAGCTGTTTTTT. This encodes CATSGGDGGPSGELFF.

The chain is built from TRBV4-1 and TRBJ2-5, with 9 nucleotides matching TRBD1. V gave up 6 bases and J gave up 5 bases; unmatched junction bases: 10. In germline, CDR1 is MGHRA, CDR2 YSYEKL. This CDR3 contains 15 residues. CDR3 amino acids: CASRRTGAVTETQYF. The DNA for the CDR3 is TGCGCCAGCAGAAGGACAGGGGCCGTGACGGAGACCCAGTACTTC.

This chain connects TRBV18 to TRBJ1-4, with D maybe TRBD1 (5 bases). From germline, CDR1 is KGHSH and CDR2 LQKENI. Trimming removed 3 bases at V and 5 bases at J, with 13 bases between. CDR3 length: 15 residues. As DNA, the CDR3 is TGTGCCAGCTCACCCCTGCAGGGTGGGAATGAAAAACTGTTTTTT. As protein: CASSPLQGGNEKLFF.

The CDR3 loop reads CASSLSWANSYNEQFF. The CDR3 bases are TGTGCCAGCAGTTTATCGTGGGCGAACTCCTACAATGAGCAGTTCTTC. This rearrangement joins TRBV27 to TRBJ2-1; no clear D. CDR1 is MNHEY and CDR2 is SMNVEV in the germline V gene (reference sequence). This CDR3 comprises 16 residues. V dropped 0 bases and J dropped 0 bases, with 9 bases sitting between them.

This clone was found many times. The chain has TRBV9 and TRBJ1-2; unclear D gene. Trimming pared 0 bases from V and 4 bases from J, leaving 10 bases between. Germline-derived CDR1 and CDR2 are SGDLS and YYNGEE. The CDR3 consists of 14 residues. The CDR3 DNA sequence: TGTGCCAGCAGCGTAGGAGCCTCCCCCTATGGCTACACCTTC. Its protein product is CASSVGASPYGYTF.

This clone was counted between two and nine times. This sequence joins TRBV18 and TRBJ1-1; TRBD1 aligns across 8 bases. V was pared by 3 bases and J by 4 bases, with 4 bases of the junction left unmatched. The CDR3 runs 14 residues. CDR1 KGHSH and CDR2 LQKENI come from the germline V gene. The CDR3 sequence is CASSPPTGGTEAFF. CDR3 coding DNA: TGTGCCAGCTCACCGCCCACAGGGGGCACTGAAGCTTTCTTT.

The chain carries TRBV13 and TRBJ2-5; the match to TRBD1 covers 9 bases. The CDR3 has 18 residues. V trimming: 1 base; J trimming: 4 bases; junction bases outside the gene matches: 13. CDR1 is PRHDT and CDR2 is FYEKMQ in the germline V gene (reference sequence). CDR3 sequence (DNA): TGTGCCAGCAGCTTAGTCAGGGGACAGGGCTTGACGGTAGAGACCCAGTACTTC. Its translation: CASSLVRGQGLTVETQYF.